The clone carrying this T cell receptor (beta chain) was found a few times. From the RACE reads, TCRdb called clonotypes with MiXCR, one entry per CDR3 protein. The sample shows 79,000 or so distinct CDR3 sequences, 10% of them seen only once. Germline-derived CDR1 and CDR2 are MDHEN and SYDVKM. CDR3 length: 12 amino acids. V lost 5 bases and J 4 bases, leaving 8 bases between the germline ends. This entry is derived from a study of human T cells and chemical hapten exposure. Study summary: In the sensitization step, 2% DPC was placed on about 2 cm by about 2 cm of upper inner arm skin. All patients underwent weekly scalp dosing with diphenylcyclopropenone for the full roughly 25-week study. Patches with 0.01% DPC went on the upper back, and the tests were read at 6 days.

Sample time point: patch test 1, 2 weeks after DPC sensitization. Treatment described: therapeutic diphenylcyclopropenone sensitization with weekly scalp DPC. Participating donors were patients with alopecia, aged 18 to 70 years, considered appropriate candidates for DPC. The specimen was whole blood, collected in connection with sensitization to the hapten diphenylcyclopropenone (DPC). V is TRBV28 and J is TRBJ1-2; tentatively, D is TRBD1 (5 bases). The clonotype comes from a woman aged 50 to 65 with alopecia areata. Some clones in this sample may be carry-over from other donors' samples. In nucleotides, the CDR3 is TGTGCCAGCAGTGGGACGGTCTATGGCTACACCTTC. This gives the protein CASSGTVYGYTF.